The clone carrying this TCR beta chain was seen only once. Data came from immunoSEQ multiplex PCR; TCRdb stores just in-frame clones and leaves some out. The sample contains 300,000 to 400,000 clones, roughly nine tenths of which appear only once. V shed 1 base and J shed 5 bases, with 9 bases lying between them. This CDR3 spans 14 amino acids. Germline CDR1 is MGHRA and CDR2 is YSYEKL. This sample was included in a study of blood T cell repertoires in COVID-19. Living in 25 or so US areas, the participants were between roughly 18 and 90 years of age. The V and J genes are TRBV4-1 and TRBJ2-1, with D unresolved. Sequencing input: PBMCs or T cells enriched from blood (not recorded which). This TCR derives from a man in his sixties who had recovered from COVID-19. The CDR3 DNA reads as TGCGCCAGCAGCCAAGTTCCCAGAAACAATGAGCAGTTCTTC. Protein sequence: CASSQVPRNNEQFF.